The clone carrying this T cell receptor (beta chain) is a singleton in its sample. Its specificity is not known. The data stem from a study of CD8 T cells in Susac syndrome. In contrast to the negatively isolated CD8+ and CD4+ T cells, TEMRA cells were FACS-enriched. The study's findings and limits: It was acknowledged in the study that its TCR sequencing and HLA analysis involved a relatively small number of individuals.

RNA in amounts of roughly 0.45 to 1 ug was reverse transcribed with random hexamers. Amplification of TCR beta CDR3 by immunoSEQ multiplex PCR spanned 54 Vbeta and 13 Jbeta. TCRdb redid the calling of the immunoSEQ multiplex PCR reads with MiXCR, one entry per CDR3 protein. This table has approximately 100,000 distinct CDR3 sequences, around 93% appearing once. The material sequenced was CD8+ T cells from PBMCs. The sequence was obtained from a human donor in good health.

The DNA for the CDR3 is TGTGCCAGTAAATCAGGGGTTGCTAATGAAAAACTGTTTTTT. It yields the protein CASKSGVANEKLFF. The V and J genes are TRBV7-9 and TRBJ1-4; a weak D match, TRBD1 (6 bases). Germline CDR1 is SEHNR and CDR2 is FQNEAQ (reference sequence). This CDR3 is built from 14 residues. V shed 9 bases and J shed 3 bases, with 14 bases lying between them.